Shown below are 15 T cell receptor beta chains from a single sample sequenced in a study of PD-1 blockade in mismatch repair-deficient tumors. TCRdb's table, derived via immunoSEQ multiplex PCR, lists solely in-frame clones and lacks some. The data contain some 48,000 clones, roughly 80% of them singletons. The specimen comprised peripheral blood, sampled roughly 21 weeks after starting pembrolizumab. All receptors derive from an adult with mismatch repair-deficient cancer.

The chain couples TRBV5-6 to TRBJ2-7; D unclear. The CDR3 covers 16 residues. V was cut by 4 bases and J by 0 bases, with 17 bases left in between. Germline V lookup: CDR1 SGHDT, CDR2 YYEEEE. The CDR3 sequence is CASSLRPERNSYEQYF. Here the CDR3 DNA reads TGTGCCAGCAGCCTGAGGCCGGAGCGAAACTCCTACGAGCAGTACTTC. Full variable domain (rest looked up from reference TRBV5-6 and TRBJ2-7): DAGVTQSPTHLIKTRGQQVTLRCSPKSGHDTVSWYQQALGQGPQFIFQYYEEEERQRGNFPDRFSGHQFPNYSSELNVNALLLGDSALYLCASSLRPERNSYEQYFGPGTRLTVT.

V is TRBV2 and J is TRBJ1-2; D not resolved. V gave up 8 bases and J gave up 3 bases, with 7 bases separating them. Germline V CDR1 and CDR2: SNHLY, FYNNEI. CDR3 length: 11 amino acids. CDR3 protein: CASVRDYGYTF. The CDR3 region has the DNA TGTGCCAGCGTTCGAGACTATGGCTACACCTTC.

Remarks on this clone: An end of the junction differs from the germline gene, which may be a read error. Other DNA sequences of this sample code for an identical CDR3. J is TRBJ2-7 and V is TRBV4-1; 13 nucleotides line up with TRBD2. The CDR3 covers 17 residues. Per the germline V gene, CDR1 is MGHRA and CDR2 is YSYEKL. CDR3 nucleotides: TGCGCCAGCAGCCCCCAGGGACTAGCGGGATCCCCCTACGAACAGTACTTC. Translating it yields CASSPQGLAGSPYEQYF.

The J gene is TRBJ1-1, the V gene TRBV11-3; D is undetermined. The germline gives CDR1 SGHNT, CDR2 YENEEA. The V and J ends lost 5 bases and 7 bases respectively, with 11 bases between them. There are 12 residues in the CDR3. DNA for the CDR3: TGTGCCAGCAGCAGACTTGAGAATGAAGCTTTCTTT. Translation: CASSRLENEAFF.

As DNA, the CDR3 is TGTGCCAGCAGTTTTTTAGGCGCCTACGAGCAGTACTTC. The encoded protein is CASSFLGAYEQYF. The V gene is TRBV27, the J gene TRBJ2-7; no definite D call. The CDR3 is 13 residues long. Looked up from germline, CDR1 is MNHEY and CDR2 is SMNVEV (reference sequence). The ends were cut back, 3 bases at V and 2 bases at J, with 8 bases in the middle.

The table lists this clone with a few counts. CDR3 DNA: TGTGCCAGCTCACCCCGGGAGCACACTGAAGCTTTCTTT. Translated, it gives CASSPREHTEAFF. This chain links TRBV18 with TRBJ1-1; the D is unclear. Trimming pared 3 bases from V and 3 bases from J, leaving 8 bases between. CDR1 and CDR2 (germline): KGHSH, LQKENI. The CDR3 is made up of 13 amino acids.

The chain is built from TRBV19 and TRBJ2-3; D gene ambiguous. Looked up from germline, CDR1 is LNHDA and CDR2 is SQIVND (reference sequence). Trimming took 6 bases from V and 3 from J, leaving 10 bases between them. The CDR3 runs to 13 residues. CDR3 coding DNA: TGTGCCAGTAGAGACCATGGAACAGATACGCAGTATTTT. Translation gives CASRDHGTDTQYF. The variable domain in full, with the rest retrieved from reference TRBV19 and TRBJ2-3, is DGGITQSPKYLFRKEGQNVTLSCEQNLNHDAMYWYRQDPGQGLRLIYYSQIVNDFQKGDIAEGYSVSREKKESFPLTVTSAQKNPTAFYLCASRDHGTDTQYFGPGTRLTVL.

This clone was counted between two and nine times. The chain has TRBV30 and TRBJ1-2; perhaps TRBD1 as D (6 bases). Germline loops: CDR1 GTSNPN, CDR2 SVGIG (reference sequence). The V end lost 3 bases, the J end lost 5 bases, and 22 bases lay between the germline ends. The CDR3 spans 16 residues. CDR3 in amino acids: CAWRGSGGGRYYGYTF. For the CDR3, the DNA is TGTGCCTGGAGAGGATCGGGTGGGGGGCGGTATTATGGCTACACCTTC.

V usage is TRBV5-4 and J usage is TRBJ2-3, with D possibly being TRBD2 (5 bases). Germline values: CDR1 SGHNT, CDR2 YYREEE (reference sequence). The CDR3 spans 16 residues. The V and J ends lost 1 base and 4 bases respectively, with 16 bases between them. This CDR3 reads CASSLRLAGASDTQYF. The CDR3 DNA is TGTGCCAGCAGCTTGCGGCTAGCCGGAGCGTCAGATACGCAGTATTTT.

The chain uses TRBV5-1 and TRBJ2-1; 8 bases are shared with TRBD1. From germline, CDR1 is SGHRS and CDR2 YFSETQ. This CDR3 has 15 residues. Trimming at V came to 4 bases and at J to 6 bases, leaving 9 bases not matched to a gene. The DNA of the CDR3 is TGCGCCAGCAGCCATGGGACAGGTTCCCTCAATGAGCAGTTCTTC. Translating gives CASSHGTGSLNEQFF.

The V call is TRBV11-3, the J call TRBJ2-7; D might be TRBD2 (6 bases). CDR3 size: 13 residues. Trimming stripped 6 bases from V and 2 bases from J, with 11 bases between. Germline V lookup: CDR1 SGHNT, CDR2 YENEEA. This CDR3 is CASSPGGAYEQYF. The CDR3 DNA reads as TGTGCCAGCAGTCCCGGCGGGGCCTACGAGCAGTACTTC.

J is TRBJ2-2 and V is TRBV7-2, with D possibly TRBD2 on 6 matching bases. V was cut by 0 bases and J by 0 bases, with 8 bases left in between. The germline CDR1 and CDR2 sequences are SGHTA and FQGNSA. The CDR3 length is 16 residues. The CDR3 DNA follows: TGTGCCAGCAGCTTAGCGGGCGGGGCGAACACCGGGGAGCTGTTTTTT. As protein: CASSLAGGANTGELFF.

This clone was observed a single time. The V and J genes are TRBV5-5 and TRBJ1-1, with D perhaps matching TRBD1 (5 bases). The germline V gene has CDR1 SGHKS and CDR2 YYEKEE (reference sequence). Trimming took 0 bases from V and 4 from J, leaving 10 bases between them. This CDR3 has 14 residues. The CDR3 reads CASSLVRGRTEAFF. The CDR3 DNA follows: TGTGCCAGCAGCTTGGTAAGGGGTCGCACTGAAGCTTTCTTT.

This clone was counted once. This chain uses TRBV5-4 with TRBJ2-3, with 12 bases matching TRBD2. With V trimmed by 1 base and J by 3 bases, 0 bases remained unmatched. Germline-derived CDR1 and CDR2 are SGHNT and YYREEE (reference sequence). This CDR3 comprises 15 residues. In nucleotides, the CDR3 is TGTGCCAGCAGCTTGACTAGCGGGAGGACAGATACGCAGTATTTT. Translation: CASSLTSGRTDTQYF.

The genes are TRBV7-6 and TRBJ1-1; no clear D. CDR1 and CDR2 from the germline V gene are SGHVS and FNYEAQ. CDR3 size: 13 residues. V lost 4 bases and J lost 5, with 11 bases in between. The CDR3 DNA sequence: TGTGCCAGCAGCTCGGGAGTTGGGACTGAAGCTTTCTTT. Protein: CASSSGVGTEAFF.